What follows describes a single T cell receptor (beta chain). Its antigen target is currently unknown. Per-base qualities were not stored, and no clone one base away is much larger. The library was built by means of the immunoSEQ multiplex PCR assay. Each sample had 90,000 to 100,000 TCR templates assayed by the deep sequencing platform. Genomic DNA extracted from sorted T cells was used for TCRbeta CDR3 sequencing. From the authors' description of their analysis: The R programming language was used for clonal analysis of TCRbeta CDR3 data. Unstimulated samples were compared with post-reaction CFSE-low samples to define alloreactive CD4+ and CD8+ clones. Regulatory or non-regulatory origin of alloreactive CD4+ clones was assigned by matching sequences to the sorted unstimulated Treg and non-Treg repertoires. Entries here come from immuneACCESS through TCRdb and include only in-frame sequences with V and J called. Some clones fail to appear in such tables; in the studies checked, an unresolved V gene covers under half of the shortfall, and the cause of the remainder is unknown. That table gives V, J and clone size, and the DNA gave D and trimming. This sample lists some 100,000 clones; around 95% were detected once. Together, the top ten hold around 0.03% of the sample.

The sample belongs to a study of siplizumab effects on memory and regulatory T cells (dated by TCRdb to the late 2010s). Study-wide context: The study examined how the anti-CD2 antibody siplizumab affects alloreactive T-cell subsets in allogeneic mixed lymphocyte reactions built from human PBMCs. Summary of the overall study and its limitations: About 80-96% of proliferating CD4+ or CD8+ clones could not be given a naive or memory phenotype. Whether proliferating Tregs from siplizumab cultures were suppressive was not functionally confirmed. Siplizumab significantly reduced the cumulative frequency of alloreactive sequences traceable to unstimulated CD4+ memory T cells. Because sequences at frequencies below about 10^-5 were poorly captured, only a minor fraction of alloreactive clones could be mapped back to unstimulated subsets. Unstimulated naive T cells appeared more diverse than memory T cells, and naive cells seemed to contribute substantially to the alloresponse. Among mappable alloreactive CD4+ clones, the Treg-derived fraction averaged approximately 72% with siplizumab versus 25% to 30% in control reactions.

In addition, sequencing in three donor pairs included unstimulated CD8+ effector memory subsets alongside CD4+ naive, CD8+ naive, CD8+ TEMRA and CD4+ memory subsets. TCRbeta CDR3 sequencing was performed on sorted unstimulated T cells and on proliferating T cells recovered from mixed lymphocyte reactions. Fresh whole blood from around 11 HLA-typed healthy donors was used to isolate PBMCs. This clonotype was obtained from a human donor in good health. The source material was naive CD4+ T cells sorted from blood. The cell subset or site label, read with the paper, signifies: unstimulated naive T cells.

The CDR3 amino acid sequence is: CASSLSSTGGNQPQHF. The nucleotide sequence is TGTGCCAGCAGTTTATCTTCGACAGGGGGCAATCAGCCCCAGCATTTT. The chain joins TRBV27 to TRBJ1-5; TRBD1 agrees with 8 junctional bases. Per the germline V gene (reference sequence), MNHEY is the CDR1 and SMNVEV is the CDR2. Reading from cysteine to phenylalanine, the CDR3 counts 16 amino acids. Here the CDR3 DNA is all that survives: 48 bases in frame from base 1. The junction shows trimming of 0 bases on V and 2 bases on J, and the gene matches do not reach 3 bases of it.